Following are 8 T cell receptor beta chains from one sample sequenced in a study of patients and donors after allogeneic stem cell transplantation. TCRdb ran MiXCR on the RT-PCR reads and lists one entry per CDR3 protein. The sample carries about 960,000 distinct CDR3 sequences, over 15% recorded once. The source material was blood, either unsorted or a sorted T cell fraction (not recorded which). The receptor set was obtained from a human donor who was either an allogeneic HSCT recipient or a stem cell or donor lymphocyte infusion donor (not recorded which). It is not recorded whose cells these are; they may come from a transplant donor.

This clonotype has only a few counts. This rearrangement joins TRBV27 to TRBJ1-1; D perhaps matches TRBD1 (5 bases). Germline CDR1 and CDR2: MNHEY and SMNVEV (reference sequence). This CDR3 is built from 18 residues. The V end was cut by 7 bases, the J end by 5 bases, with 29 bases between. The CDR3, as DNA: TGTGCCAGCACTTTTAGGGCTGGTTTCGGCCCAGCAGGGACTGAAGCTTTCTTT. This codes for CASTFRAGFGPAGTEAFF.

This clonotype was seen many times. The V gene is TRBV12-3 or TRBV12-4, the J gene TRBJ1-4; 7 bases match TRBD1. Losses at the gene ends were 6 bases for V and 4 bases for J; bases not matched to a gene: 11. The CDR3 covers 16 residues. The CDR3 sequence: CASRYRGGRSNEKLFF. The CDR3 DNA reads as TGTGCCAGCAGGTACAGGGGAGGCCGGAGTAATGAAAAACTGTTTTTT.

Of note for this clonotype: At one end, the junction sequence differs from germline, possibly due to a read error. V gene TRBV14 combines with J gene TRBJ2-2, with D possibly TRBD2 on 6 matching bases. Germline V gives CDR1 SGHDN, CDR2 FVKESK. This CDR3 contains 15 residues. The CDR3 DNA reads TGTGCCTGCAGCTTTGGGGGGACGTACACCGGGGAGCTGTTTTTT. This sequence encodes CACSFGGTYTGELFF.

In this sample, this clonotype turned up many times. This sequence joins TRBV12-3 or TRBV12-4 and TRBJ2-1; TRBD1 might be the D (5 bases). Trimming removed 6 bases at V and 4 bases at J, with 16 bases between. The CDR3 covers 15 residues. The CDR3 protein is CASSKDRRIYNEQFF. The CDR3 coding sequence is TGTGCCAGCAGCAAAGACAGACGTATTTACAATGAGCAGTTCTTC.

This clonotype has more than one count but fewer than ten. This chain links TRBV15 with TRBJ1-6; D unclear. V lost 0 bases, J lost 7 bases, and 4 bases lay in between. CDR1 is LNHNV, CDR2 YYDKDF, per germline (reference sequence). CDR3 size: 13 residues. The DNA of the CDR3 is TGTGCCACCAGCAGAGATAGAAATTCACCCCTCCACTTT. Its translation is CATSRDRNSPLHF. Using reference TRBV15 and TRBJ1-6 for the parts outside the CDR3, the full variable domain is DAMVIQNPRYQVTQFGKPVTLSCSQTLNHNVMYWYQQKSSQAPKLLFHYYDKDFNNEADTPDNFQSRRPNTSFCFLDIRSPGLGDTAMYLCATSRDRNSPLHFGNGTRLTVT.

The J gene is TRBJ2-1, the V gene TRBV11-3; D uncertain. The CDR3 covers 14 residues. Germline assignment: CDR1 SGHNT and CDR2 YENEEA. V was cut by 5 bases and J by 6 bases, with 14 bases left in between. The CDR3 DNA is TGTGCCAGCAGCCCAGCAACGGCGTCCAATGAGCAGTTCTTC. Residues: CASSPATASNEQFF.

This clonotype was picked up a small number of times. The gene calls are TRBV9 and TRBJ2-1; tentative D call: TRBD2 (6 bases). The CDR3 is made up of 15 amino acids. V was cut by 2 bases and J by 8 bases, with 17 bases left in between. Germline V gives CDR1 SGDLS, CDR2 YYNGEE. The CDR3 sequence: CASSVQSGGGDEQFF. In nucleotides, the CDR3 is TGTGCCAGCAGCGTCCAAAGCGGTGGAGGGGATGAGCAGTTCTTC.

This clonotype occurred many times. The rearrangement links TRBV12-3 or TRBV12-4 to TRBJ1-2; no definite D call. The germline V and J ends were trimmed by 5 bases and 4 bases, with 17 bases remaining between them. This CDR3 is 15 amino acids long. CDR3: CASSPNDKGSYGYTF. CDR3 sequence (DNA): TGTGCCAGCAGTCCAAACGACAAGGGTAGCTATGGCTACACCTTC.